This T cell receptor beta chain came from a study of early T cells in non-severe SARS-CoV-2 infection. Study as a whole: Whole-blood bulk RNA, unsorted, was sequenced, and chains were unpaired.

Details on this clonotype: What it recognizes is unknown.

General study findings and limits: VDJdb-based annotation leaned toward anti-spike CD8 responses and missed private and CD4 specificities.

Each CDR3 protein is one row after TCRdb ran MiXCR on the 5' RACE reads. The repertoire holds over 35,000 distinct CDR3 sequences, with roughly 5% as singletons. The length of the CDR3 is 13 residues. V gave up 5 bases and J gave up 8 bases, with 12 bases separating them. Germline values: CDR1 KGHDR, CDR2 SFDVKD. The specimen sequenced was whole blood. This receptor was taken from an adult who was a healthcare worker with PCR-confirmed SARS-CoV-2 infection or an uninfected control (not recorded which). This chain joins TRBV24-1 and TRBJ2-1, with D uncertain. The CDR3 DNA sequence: TGTGCCACCAGTGGCCCTCTAGTCGATGAGCAGTTCTTC. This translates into CATSGPLVDEQFF.